This passage covers 30 T cell receptor beta chains from one sample sequenced in a study of T-cell reconstitution after alpha-beta-depleted transplantation in children. Preparation of the TCRbeta library involved a method that used unique molecular identifiers. TCRdb re-called the PCR reads with MiXCR, one entry per CDR3 protein. The sample records some 530,000 distinct CDR3 sequences, under 15% being singletons. Sequences were derived from PBMCs from the stem cell graft donor, sampled from the stem cell graft. All receptors come from a human donor who donated a stem cell graft to a child with combined immunodeficiency.

The chain employs TRBV4-3 and TRBJ1-2, with TRBD1 matching over 7 bases. This CDR3 has 15 residues. J was trimmed by 4 bases and V by 1 base; bases with no gene match: 6. Germline V gene lookup returns CDR1 LGHNA and CDR2 YSLEER. The CDR3 here is CASSQARGPGYGYTF. CDR3 DNA: TGCGCCAGCAGCCAAGCGAGGGGGCCTGGCTATGGCTACACCTTC.

This clonotype came up a few times. Here the CDR3 DNA reads TGTGCCAGCGGCCCCGGCCAGTCGAGCTACGAGCAGTACTTC. Translated: CASGPGQSSYEQYF. This sequence joins TRBV5-6 and TRBJ2-7; D is unresolved. This CDR3 has 14 amino acids. Germline-derived CDR1 and CDR2 are SGHDT and YYEEEE. V dropped 7 bases and J dropped 3 bases, with 17 bases sitting between them.

In its sample, this clonotype was seen a few times. The V gene is TRBV18, the J gene TRBJ2-1, with D unclear. Trimming pared 3 bases from V and 7 bases from J, leaving 7 bases between. The CDR3 is 12 residues long. Looked up from germline, CDR1 is KGHSH and CDR2 is LQKENI. Here the CDR3 DNA reads TGTGCCAGCTCACCGCAGTCTAATGAGCAGTTCTTC. It is translated as CASSPQSNEQFF.

This clonotype was seen a single time. V usage is TRBV19 and J usage is TRBJ2-7, with 7 bases identical to TRBD1. Germline V gene sequence: CDR1 LNHDA, CDR2 SQIVND (reference sequence). J lost 4 bases, V lost 5 bases, and 8 bases had no gene match. CDR3 length: 14 residues. The CDR3 coding sequence is TGTGCCAGTAGTGTTTGGACAGGACAGTACGAGCAGTACTTC. Residues: CASSVWTGQYEQYF.

This clonotype was observed a handful of times. The rearrangement uses TRBV6-5 and TRBJ2-7; D gene uncertain. Trimming took 3 bases from V and 0 from J, leaving 9 bases between them. This CDR3 comprises 14 residues. The germline V gene encodes CDR1 MNHEY and CDR2 SVGAGI. The CDR3 loop is CASSYSGDSYEQYF. The CDR3 nucleotides read TGTGCCAGCAGTTATTCTGGGGACTCCTACGAGCAGTACTTC.

The chain employs TRBV12-3 or TRBV12-4 and TRBJ1-2; 8 nucleotides match TRBD1. Trimming removed 6 bases from V and 5 bases from J; junction bases left unmatched: 8. This CDR3 contains 14 residues. The CDR3 protein is CASRPQGVRYGYTF. Here the CDR3 DNA reads TGTGCCAGCAGACCACAGGGGGTTAGGTATGGCTACACCTTC.

This clonotype was seen ten or more times. The J gene is TRBJ1-1, the V gene TRBV5-5; D may be TRBD1 (6 bases). This CDR3 is 14 amino acids long. Germline V gene data show CDR1 as SGHKS and CDR2 as YYEKEE (reference sequence). V lost 5 bases, J lost 7 bases, and 18 bases lay in between. The CDR3 region is CASSHPGALGEAFF. The CDR3 DNA is TGTGCCAGCAGTCACCCGGGGGCGTTGGGTGAAGCTTTCTTT.

CDR3 sequence reads: CASSLRLAVSTDTQYF. The CDR3 bases are TGCGCCAGCAGCTTGAGGCTAGCGGTTAGCACAGATACGCAGTATTTT. The chain carries TRBV5-1 and TRBJ2-3, with 7 bases fitting TRBD2. Germline V gives CDR1 SGHRS, CDR2 YFSETQ. V lost 1 base, J lost 0 bases, and 5 bases stayed unmatched. The CDR3 covers 16 residues.

This clonotype was seen only a few times. The rearrangement joins TRBV30 to TRBJ2-7, with no clear D. The CDR3 consists of 12 residues. V was clipped by 0 bases and J by 3 bases, with 6 bases between them. CDR1 is GTSNPN, CDR2 SVGIG, per germline (reference sequence). The CDR3 sequence: CAWSVTYYEQYF. Here the CDR3 DNA reads TGTGCCTGGAGTGTCACATACTACGAGCAGTACTTC.

The V and J genes are TRBV3-1 and TRBJ1-1, with a tentative D call TRBD1 (5 bases). The V end was cut by 3 bases, the J end by 6 bases, with 17 bases between. Per germline, CDR1 LGHDT and CDR2 YNNKEL (reference sequence). The length of the CDR3 is 15 residues. CDR3 coding DNA: TGTGCCAGCAGCCATGGCATGGGGGTATTGGCTGAAGCTTTCTTT. It yields the protein CASSHGMGVLAEAFF.

This clonotype has ten or more counts. The CDR3 nucleotides are TGTGCCACCGGACTAGCGGAGAGCTCCTACGAGCAGTACTTC. Protein product: CATGLAESSYEQYF. The chain combines TRBV6-1 with TRBJ2-7; 10 nucleotides align to TRBD2. Germline V CDR1 and CDR2: MNHNS, SASEGT. The V segment lost 10 bases and the J segment 0 bases; nucleotides outside the gene matches: 6. The CDR3 totals 14 residues.

The rearrangement joins TRBV12-3 or TRBV12-4 to TRBJ2-1; 13 nucleotides match TRBD2. The V segment lost 3 bases and the J segment 10 bases; nucleotides outside the gene matches: 6. This CDR3 has 15 residues. The CDR3, as DNA: TGTGCCAGCAGTTTCACTAGCGGGGGGGCGGAGGAGCAGTTCTTC. Translated, it gives CASSFTSGGAEEQFF.

This clonotype was recorded a few times. The chain links TRBV12-3 or TRBV12-4 to TRBJ2-7; 12 positions agree with TRBD1. The CDR3 is 13 amino acids. Losses at the gene ends were 7 bases for V and 6 bases for J; bases not matched to a gene: 4. The CDR3 sequence is CASKGQGAGEQYF. The DNA for the CDR3 is TGTGCCAGCAAGGGACAGGGGGCCGGCGAGCAGTACTTC.

This clonotype was picked up a small number of times. The chain carries TRBV5-6 and TRBJ2-5, with D possibly TRBD1 on 6 matching bases. The CDR3 runs 16 residues. V was clipped by 1 base and J by 0 bases, with 13 bases between them. In germline, CDR1 is SGHDT, CDR2 YYEEEE. The CDR3 sequence is CASSLIWDTNQETQYF. The CDR3 DNA reads TGTGCCAGCAGCTTGATATGGGACACTAACCAAGAGACCCAGTACTTC.

V gene TRBV5-1 combines with J gene TRBJ2-7, with TRBD1 matching 7 bases. The CDR3 has 14 residues. Germline lookup yields CDR1 SGHRS and CDR2 YFSETQ. The trim removed 1 base at V and 5 bases at J, leaving 6 bases unmatched. The CDR3 sequence is CASSLWTGENEQYF. In DNA, the CDR3 is TGCGCCAGCAGCTTGTGGACAGGTGAGAACGAGCAGTACTTC.

This clonotype was detected ten times or more. The J gene is TRBJ2-2, the V gene TRBV9; unclear D gene. The germline gives CDR1 SGDLS, CDR2 YYNGEE. The CDR3 has 18 residues. With 0 bases removed from V and 7 bases from J, the gap between germline ends came to 22 bases. In DNA form, the CDR3 reads TGTGCCAGCAGCGTAGGGGAAGGGTGGGCATCACCGTTCGGGGAGCTGTTTTTT. Protein: CASSVGEGWASPFGELFF.

V usage is TRBV2 and J usage is TRBJ2-3; 7 positions agree with TRBD2. The junction had 10 bases not matched to a gene; V was cut back by 8 bases and J by 2 bases. The CDR3 contains 15 residues. Germline V gives CDR1 SNHLY, CDR2 FYNNEI. The CDR3 loop reads CASDGLEGFTDTQYF. DNA for the CDR3: TGTGCCAGCGATGGACTAGAGGGCTTCACAGATACGCAGTATTTT.

This clonotype was detected a few times. The chain has TRBV12-3 or TRBV12-4 and TRBJ1-5; 9 nucleotides agree with TRBD1. The V segment lost 6 bases and the J segment 0 bases; nucleotides outside the gene matches: 6. The CDR3 has 16 residues. In nucleotides, the CDR3 is TGTGCCAGCAGAATGGGACAGGGTTATAGCAATCAGCCCCAGCATTTT. Translated, it gives CASRMGQGYSNQPQHF.

This chain connects TRBV11-3 to TRBJ2-1; TRBD2 matches 10 bases. V lost 5 bases to trimming and J lost 0 bases; unmatched junction nucleotides: 16. This CDR3 has 20 residues. Germline CDR1 SGHNT, CDR2 YENEEA. The CDR3 is CASSLQGLATSTISYNEQFF. CDR3 coding DNA: TGTGCCAGCAGCCTACAGGGACTAGCGACTTCTACTATCTCCTACAATGAGCAGTTCTTC.

The sample holds a few counts of this clonotype. The chain links TRBV29-1 to TRBJ2-7; D is possibly TRBD1 or TRBD2 (5 bases each). Trimming removed 6 bases from V and 0 bases from J, with 12 bases in between. Per the germline V gene, CDR1 is SQVTM and CDR2 is ANQGSEA. The CDR3 totals 13 residues. CDR3 region: CSVTGLHSYEQYF. CDR3 coding DNA: TGCAGCGTCACAGGACTCCACTCCTACGAGCAGTACTTC.

This clonotype has only a few counts. The rearrangement uses TRBV7-9 and TRBJ2-7, with 8 bases matching TRBD2. Per germline, CDR1 SEHNR and CDR2 FQNEAQ (reference sequence). With 5 bases clipped from V and 0 bases from J, the junction kept 3 bases outside the gene matches. This CDR3 comprises 14 residues. As DNA, the CDR3 is TGTGCCAGCAGCGACGGGGGGGACTCCTACGAGCAGTACTTC. Its translation is CASSDGGDSYEQYF.

This clonotype was seen only a few times. The chain uses TRBV7-8 and TRBJ1-5, with 8 nucleotides matching TRBD1. The CDR3 runs 15 residues. Germline values: CDR1 SGHVS, CDR2 FQNEAQ. Trimming at V came to 5 bases and at J to 3 bases, leaving 6 bases not matched to a gene. The CDR3 sequence: CASSGWTGINQPQHF. CDR3 bases: TGTGCCAGCAGCGGATGGACAGGGATCAATCAGCCCCAGCATTTT.

This clonotype was counted a few times. The V call is TRBV20-1, the J call TRBJ2-3; tentatively, D is TRBD1 (6 bases). CDR1 and CDR2 (germline): DFQATT, SNEGSKA (reference sequence). The CDR3 extends over 14 amino acids. V lost 8 bases to trimming and J lost 1 base, with 16 bases between them. Here the CDR3 DNA reads TGCAGTTCAGGGGCCGGGGCCCGCACAGATACGCAGTATTTT. This gives the protein CSSGAGARTDTQYF.

This clonotype showed up just a few times. The gene calls are TRBV20-1 and TRBJ1-4; tentative D call: TRBD1 (5 bases). Trimming cost V 5 bases and J 2 bases, with 12 bases left between them. The CDR3 extends over 14 amino acids. Germline CDR1 and CDR2: DFQATT and SNEGSKA (reference sequence). The CDR3 here is CSAAQGWTNEKLFF. CDR3 coding DNA: TGCAGTGCTGCCCAGGGATGGACTAATGAAAAACTGTTTTTT.

The chain uses TRBV4-3 and TRBJ2-7; 9 bases are shared with TRBD1. The germline V gene encodes CDR1 LGHNA and CDR2 YSLEER. V lost 1 base and J lost 2; bases outside the gene matches: 3. This CDR3 is built from 15 residues. The CDR3 DNA follows: TGCGCCAGCAGCCAAGGGACAGGGGACGCCTACGAGCAGTACTTC. Translating gives CASSQGTGDAYEQYF.

The chain is built from TRBV11-2 and TRBJ2-7, with TRBD2 as a possible D gene (6 bases). Germline V lookup: CDR1 SGHAT, CDR2 FQNNGV. There are 15 residues in the CDR3. V was cut by 1 base and J by 5 bases, with 15 bases left in between. Here the CDR3 DNA reads TGTGCCAGCAGCTTAGGGGGGACTCCGTGGAACGAGCAGTACTTC. It is translated as CASSLGGTPWNEQYF.

The chain combines TRBV6-2 or TRBV6-3 with TRBJ2-7; 10 bases line up with TRBD2. The CDR3 is 15 amino acids. Germline CDR1 MNHEY, CDR2 SVGEGT. V lost 2 bases and J lost 6; bases outside the gene matches: 7. The CDR3 DNA reads as TGTGCCAGCAGTTACAGGGGACTAGCGCTTGTCGAGCAGTACTTC. Its protein product is CASSYRGLALVEQYF.

This chain joins TRBV29-1 and TRBJ2-3, with 7 positions matching TRBD2. This CDR3 contains 14 residues. With 7 bases clipped from V and 0 bases from J, the junction kept 7 bases outside the gene matches. CDR1 is SQVTM and CDR2 is ANQGSEA in the germline V gene. The DNA of the CDR3 is TGCAGCGCTGGGGGGGGAGCTAGCACAGATACGCAGTATTTT. Protein sequence: CSAGGGASTDTQYF.

This clonotype was seen more than once but under ten times. Being one base from a much bigger clone, this may be a read error. CDR3 in DNA: TGTGCCAGCAGTGTTAGGGCTAGCACAGATACGCAGTATTTT. It specifies CASSVRASTDTQYF. The J gene is TRBJ2-3, the V gene TRBV6-4; D not certain. Germline loops: CDR1 MRHNA, CDR2 SNTAGT. Trimming took off 4 bases at V and 0 bases at J, with 8 bases between the two ends. The CDR3 is made up of 14 amino acids.

This clonotype was detected ten times or more. CDR3 sequence reads: CASSGTDQETQYF. As DNA, the CDR3 is TGTGCCAGCTCGGGGACGGACCAAGAGACCCAGTACTTC. This chain connects TRBV18 to TRBJ2-5; D may match TRBD1 or TRBD2 (5 bases each). The germline V gene encodes CDR1 KGHSH and CDR2 LQKENI. The CDR3 extends over 13 amino acids. With 6 bases removed from V and 0 bases from J, the gap between germline ends came to 8 bases.